The 18 T cell receptor beta chains listed next were all sequenced from one sample in a study of blood T cell repertoires in COVID-19. Profiling relied on immunoSEQ multiplex PCR, and the TCRdb table lists in-frame clones only, not all of them. In the table there are about 300,000 clones, roughly 86% of which are singletons. The sample was peripheral blood. Receptors were obtained from a man aged 65-85 years with acute or convalescent COVID-19.

J is TRBJ1-6 and V is TRBV30, with D possibly TRBD1 on 5 matching bases. Deletions cut 4 bases from V and 11 bases from J, with 15 bases between. Looked up from germline, CDR1 is GTSNPN and CDR2 is SVGIG (reference sequence). CDR3 size: 13 residues. The CDR3 spells CAWTAGLETPLHF. For the CDR3, the DNA is TGTGCCTGGACCGCGGGGCTCGAGACACCCCTCCACTTT.

Remarks on this clone: Different DNA sequences within this sample yield the same CDR3. The V call is TRBV5-4, the J call TRBJ2-7, with 8 bases aligning to TRBD1. After removal of 4 bases from V and 0 bases from J, the junction contained 6 bases not matched to a gene. This CDR3 is built from 15 residues. The germline gives CDR1 SGHNT, CDR2 YYREEE (reference sequence). CDR3 in amino acids: CASSTGQGASYEQYF. The CDR3 DNA is TGTGCCAGCAGCACCGGACAGGGCGCCTCCTACGAGCAGTACTTC.

This chain connects TRBV14 to TRBJ2-3; 8 nucleotides match TRBD1. V shed 5 bases and J 4 bases; nucleotides not matched to a gene: 11. The CDR3 runs to 16 residues. The germline gives CDR1 SGHDN, CDR2 FVKESK. The CDR3 sequence: CASSNRDRTRPDTQYF. CDR3 DNA sequence: TGTGCCAGCAGCAACAGGGACAGGACAAGGCCAGATACGCAGTATTTT.

CDR3 in DNA: TGTGCCAGCAGCCCTAAAATAGGACAGACAGATACGCAGTATTTT. This gives the protein CASSPKIGQTDTQYF. The rearrangement joins TRBV5-4 to TRBJ2-3, with D tentatively TRBD1 (6 bases). V was shortened by 4 bases and J by 3 bases, with 15 bases between the two germline ends. Germline V CDR1 and CDR2: SGHNT, YYREEE (reference sequence). The CDR3 covers 15 residues.

This chain joins TRBV10-3 and TRBJ2-7; 7 bases map to TRBD1. The CDR3 covers 18 residues. V was pared by 3 bases and J by 2 bases, with 16 bases of the junction left unmatched. From germline, CDR1 is ENHRY and CDR2 SYGVKD. The CDR3 loop reads CAISDSTGPGTVPYEQYF. CDR3 bases: TGTGCCATCAGTGATTCTACGGGTCCCGGGACAGTCCCCTACGAGCAGTACTTC.

The chain joins TRBV5-1 to TRBJ2-7, with D unclear. Germline V gene sequence: CDR1 SGHRS, CDR2 YFSETQ. The ends were cut back, 2 bases at V and 6 bases at J, with 12 bases in the middle. CDR3 size: 13 residues. This CDR3 reads CASSFLDSAEQYF. CDR3 DNA sequence: TGCGCCAGCAGCTTTCTTGACTCGGCCGAGCAGTACTTC.

As DNA, the CDR3 is TGTGCCAGTAATCCGCGGTGGACTAGCGGGAGACTGGAGACCCAGTACTTC. This codes for CASNPRWTSGRLETQYF. The V and J genes are TRBV19 and TRBJ2-5; 13 bases agree with TRBD2. V dropped 7 bases and J dropped 5; count of bases not matched to a gene: 13. The CDR3 runs 17 residues. CDR1 is LNHDA, CDR2 SQIVND, per germline (reference sequence).

Comments on this clone: The sample contains more than one DNA sequence encoding this CDR3. The genes are TRBV19 and TRBJ1-2; TRBD1 aligns across 8 bases. The V gene's germline CDR1 is LNHDA and CDR2 SQIVND (reference sequence). V lost 1 base, J lost 5 bases, and 6 bases stayed unmatched. This CDR3 has 15 amino acids. This chain's CDR3 is CASSIAGTGGYGYTF. For the CDR3, the DNA is TGTGCCAGTAGTATAGCAGGGACAGGAGGGTATGGCTACACCTTC.

The genes are TRBV27 and TRBJ2-7; D may be TRBD2 (6 bases). The CDR3 is 14 amino acids. The germline gives CDR1 MNHEY, CDR2 SMNVEV (reference sequence). V dropped 4 bases and J dropped 0 bases, with 10 bases sitting between them. The CDR3 loop reads CASSSGLFSYEQYF. The CDR3, as DNA: TGTGCCAGCAGTTCGGGACTGTTCTCCTACGAGCAGTACTTC.

V usage is TRBV20-1 and J usage is TRBJ1-1; D is unresolved. From germline, CDR1 is DFQATT and CDR2 SNEGSKA (reference sequence). Trimming left V 3 bases short and J 6 bases short, with 8 bases between. The CDR3 extends over 11 amino acids. The CDR3 spells CSARRYPEAFF. For the CDR3, the DNA is TGCAGTGCTAGGCGGTATCCTGAAGCTTTCTTT.

In its sample, this clone was seen once. CDR3 nucleotides: TGCAGCGTTGTGAGCGGCCGGGAAGGCTACACCTTC. Amino acids: CSVVSGREGYTF. The chain is built from TRBV29-1 and TRBJ1-2; no firm D call. The CDR3 loop spans 12 amino acids. Trimming took 4 bases from V and 8 from J, leaving 14 bases between them. Germline values: CDR1 SQVTM, CDR2 ANQGSEA.

The rearrangement uses TRBV19 and TRBJ1-1; tentatively, D is TRBD1 (5 bases). Germline assignment: CDR1 LNHDA and CDR2 SQIVND (reference sequence). The V and J ends lost 4 bases and 5 bases respectively, with 17 bases between them. The CDR3 loop spans 15 amino acids. CDR3 nucleotides: TGTGCCAGTAGTACCTCGGGGGGTGTCTGGACTGAAGCTTTCTTT. Protein product: CASSTSGGVWTEAFF.

Regarding this clone: At the DNA level, this CDR3 is encoded by other sequences in the same sample as well. The rearrangement joins TRBV5-1 to TRBJ1-1; TRBD1 matches at 10 bases. Germline-derived CDR1 and CDR2 are SGHRS and YFSETQ. The CDR3 has 15 amino acids. With V trimmed by 4 bases and J by 0 bases, 3 bases remained unmatched. CDR3 region: CASSPGQGLNTEAFF. For the CDR3, the DNA is TGCGCCAGCAGCCCGGGACAGGGGCTGAACACTGAAGCTTTCTTT.

This chain joins TRBV23-1 and TRBJ2-3, with 7 nucleotides matching TRBD2. TRBV23-1 is an ORF; its function is uncertain. The junction had 17 bases not matched to a gene; V was cut back by 0 bases and J by 11 bases. The CDR3 consists of 17 residues. Written as DNA, the CDR3 is TGCGCCAGCAGTCAATCTCCCTTACTAGCGCGGCCTTTCGGGCAGTATTTT. Translated, it gives CASSQSPLLARPFGQYF.

This clone was detected only a few times. The chain employs TRBV29-1 and TRBJ1-1; 7 bases agree with TRBD1. Germline trimming cut 7 bases from V and 6 bases from J; bases unmatched to any gene: 14. CDR1 and CDR2 from the germline V gene are SQVTM and ANQGSEA. The CDR3 is 14 amino acids. The CDR3 protein is CSATSTRGQAEAFF. CDR3 nucleotide sequence: TGCAGCGCCACATCTACGAGGGGGCAGGCTGAAGCTTTCTTT.

J is TRBJ1-4 and V is TRBV7-8; a weak D match, TRBD1 (5 bases). From germline, CDR1 is SGHVS and CDR2 FQNEAQ. Trimming left V 5 bases short and J 8 bases short, with 24 bases between. This CDR3 region has 17 residues. The DNA of the CDR3 is TGTGCCAGCAGCCGAGCATACGGGTCAGGGTTGGACGAAAAACTGTTTTTT. It is translated as CASSRAYGSGLDEKLFF.

V and J are TRBV4-3 and TRBJ2-5; possible D gene TRBD1, 6 bases. Germline V CDR1 and CDR2: LGHNA, YSLEER. The V and J ends lost 4 bases and 3 bases respectively, with 12 bases between them. There are 14 residues in the CDR3. CDR3 in DNA: TGCGCCAGCAGCCTCCAACAGGGAAAAGAGACCCAGTACTTC. It translates to CASSLQQGKETQYF.

The chain has TRBV2 and TRBJ1-2; possibly TRBD1 for D (5 bases). Trimming removed 7 bases from V and 4 bases from J, with 16 bases in between. Germline CDR1 reads SNHLY; CDR2 reads FYNNEI. This CDR3 is built from 14 residues. The CDR3 DNA is TGTGCCAGCAAGGCCCGGGTCGGGGGCTATGGCTACACCTTC. It codes for CASKARVGGYGYTF. The whole variable domain, remainder taken from reference TRBV2 and TRBJ1-2, is EPEVTQTPSHQVTQMGQEVILRCVPISNHLYFYWYRQILGQKVEFLVSFYNNEISEKSEIFDDQFSVERPDGSNFTLKIRSTKLEDSAMYFCASKARVGGYGYTFGSGTRLTVV.